Detailed here is one T cell receptor beta chain. Its matching antigen is unknown. The sample originates from a study of cytomegalovirus exposure and HLA in healthy donors. Study overall: A later analysis reported the same platform for the roughly 120 validation repertoires and the approximately 720 first-cohort repertoires.

Using immunoSEQ multiplex PCR, the repertoire was profiled, and TCRdb retains in-frame clones only, with some absent. The table has about 170,000 clones, 85% to 90% seen once. In germline, CDR1 is MNHNS, CDR2 SASEGT. This CDR3 is built from 14 residues. Trimming removed 3 bases from V and 7 bases from J, with 16 bases in between. Study-level points and caveats: Altogether, more than 150 TCR beta chains were recorded as cytomegalovirus-associated. A few chains linked to CMV were shown in vitro to be specific for CMV antigens.

Sequencing was carried out using PBMCs. The sequence was collected from a man younger than 30 in good health and CMV-seropositive. V gene TRBV6-1 combines with J gene TRBJ2-7; D may be TRBD2 (5 bases). CDR3 DNA sequence: TGTGCCAGCAGTGATTTCCGACTTCGAGGGGAGCAGTACTTC. Encoded protein: CASSDFRLRGEQYF.